Shown below are 2 T cell receptor beta chains from a single sample sequenced in a study of vaccination effects on CD4 cells after COVID-19. Clones were read by immunoSEQ multiplex PCR, and TCRdb kept only the in-frame ones, dropping some. The table lists under 65,000 clones, around three quarters of them singletons. Antigen-specific CD4+ T cells expanded by the ViraFEST assay with viral peptide pools were then sequenced. Scientists isolated CD4+ T cells after an approximately 10-day culture period ended. By PCR, the person was confirmed to have had SARS-CoV-2 infection between March and December 2020. No antigens are known for them. The material sequenced was CD4+ T cells from PBMCs cultured with HIV peptides, taken before COVID-19 vaccination. As for subset: HIV-1 Nef peptide pool negative control/reference culture. The receptors originated from a human donor who had a prior SARS-CoV-2 infection.

The chain is built from TRBV6-5 and TRBJ2-1; possibly TRBD1 or TRBD2 for D (5 bases each). V was clipped by 7 bases and J by 2 bases, with 12 bases between them. The length of the CDR3 is 14 residues. Germline CDR1 MNHEY, CDR2 SVGAGI. CDR3 sequence reads: CASKGLATYNEQFF. CDR3 nucleotide sequence: TGTGCCAGCAAGGGGCTAGCTACCTACAATGAGCAGTTCTTC.

This chain connects TRBV11-2 to TRBJ2-5; unclear D gene. Trimming removed 3 bases at V and 4 bases at J, with 12 bases between. This CDR3 contains 14 residues. Germline CDR1 SGHAT, CDR2 FQNNGV. CDR3 in DNA: TGTGCCAGCAGCTTTAATCGTGGTCGAGAGACCCAGTACTTC. Translation gives CASSFNRGRETQYF.